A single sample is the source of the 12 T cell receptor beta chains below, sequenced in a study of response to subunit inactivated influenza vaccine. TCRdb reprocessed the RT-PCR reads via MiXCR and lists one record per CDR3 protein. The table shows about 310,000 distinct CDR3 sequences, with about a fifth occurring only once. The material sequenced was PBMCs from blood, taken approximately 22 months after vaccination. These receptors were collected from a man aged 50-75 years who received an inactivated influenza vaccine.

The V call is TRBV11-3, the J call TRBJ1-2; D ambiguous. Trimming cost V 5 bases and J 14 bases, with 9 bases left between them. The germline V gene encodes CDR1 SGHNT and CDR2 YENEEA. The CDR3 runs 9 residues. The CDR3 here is CASSHLSTF. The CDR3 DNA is TGTGCCAGCAGCCACCTCAGTACCTTC.

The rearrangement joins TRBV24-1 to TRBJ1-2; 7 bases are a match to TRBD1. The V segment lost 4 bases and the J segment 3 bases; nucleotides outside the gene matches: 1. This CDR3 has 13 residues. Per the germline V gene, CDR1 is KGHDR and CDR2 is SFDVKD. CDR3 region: CATSEGQHYGYTF. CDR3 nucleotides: TGTGCCACCAGTGAGGGACAGCACTATGGCTACACCTTC.

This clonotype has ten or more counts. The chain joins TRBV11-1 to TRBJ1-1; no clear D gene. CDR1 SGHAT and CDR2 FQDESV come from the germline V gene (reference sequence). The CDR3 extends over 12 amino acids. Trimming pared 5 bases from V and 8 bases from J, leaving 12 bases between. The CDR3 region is CASSPGLREAFF. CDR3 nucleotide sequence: TGTGCCAGCAGCCCGGGTCTCCGGGAAGCTTTCTTT.

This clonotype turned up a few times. DNA for the CDR3: TGTGCCAGCAGCCCCAGGACTAGCGGGATAATCACAGATACGCAGTATTTT. Protein sequence: CASSPRTSGIITDTQYF. V is TRBV3-1 and J is TRBJ2-3; TRBD2 matches 12 bases. Per germline, CDR1 LGHDT and CDR2 YNNKEL (reference sequence). This CDR3 is 17 amino acids long. The trim removed 4 bases at V and 2 bases at J, leaving 7 bases unmatched.

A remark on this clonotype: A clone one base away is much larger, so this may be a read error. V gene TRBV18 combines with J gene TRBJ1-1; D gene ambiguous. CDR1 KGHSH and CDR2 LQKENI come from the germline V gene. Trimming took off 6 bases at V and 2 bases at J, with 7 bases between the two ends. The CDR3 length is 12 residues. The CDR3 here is CASSQPNTEAFF. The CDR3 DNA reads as TGTGCCAGCTCCCAACCAAACACTGAAGCTTTCTTT.

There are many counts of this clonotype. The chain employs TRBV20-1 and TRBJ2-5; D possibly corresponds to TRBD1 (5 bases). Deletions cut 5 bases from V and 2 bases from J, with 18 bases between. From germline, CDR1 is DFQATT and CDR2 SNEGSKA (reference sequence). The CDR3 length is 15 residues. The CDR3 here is CSASIRKTVQETQYF. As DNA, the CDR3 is TGCAGTGCTTCCATCAGGAAGACAGTGCAAGAGACCCAGTACTTC.

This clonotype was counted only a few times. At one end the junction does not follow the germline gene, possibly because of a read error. CDR3: CSAPGQGHYVQYF. The CDR3 nucleotides read TGCAGTGCTCCCGGACAAGGACACTACGTGCAGTACTTC. This chain connects TRBV20-1 to TRBJ2-7; D is perhaps TRBD1 (5 bases). The CDR3 sequence is 13 residues long. The germline CDR1 and CDR2 sequences are DFQATT and SNEGSKA (reference sequence).

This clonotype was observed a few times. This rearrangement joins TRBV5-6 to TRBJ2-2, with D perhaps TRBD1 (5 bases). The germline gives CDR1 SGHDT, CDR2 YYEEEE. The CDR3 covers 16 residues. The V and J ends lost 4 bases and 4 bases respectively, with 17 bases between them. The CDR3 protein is CASSLTRQISTGELFF. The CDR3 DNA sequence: TGTGCCAGCAGCCTTACGCGACAGATTAGCACCGGGGAGCTGTTTTTT. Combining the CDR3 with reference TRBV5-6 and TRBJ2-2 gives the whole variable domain DAGVTQSPTHLIKTRGQQVTLRCSPKSGHDTVSWYQQALGQGPQFIFQYYEEEERQRGNFPDRFSGHQFPNYSSELNVNALLLGDSALYLCASSLTRQISTGELFFGEGSRLTVL.

This CDR3 reads CASSESRVAYEQYF. In nucleotides, the CDR3 is TGTGCCAGCAGTGAAAGCAGGGTCGCCTACGAGCAGTACTTC. The genes are TRBV6-1 and TRBJ2-7, with D possibly TRBD1 on 5 matching bases. The germline gives CDR1 MNHNS, CDR2 SASEGT. There are 14 residues in the CDR3. The V gene lost 2 bases and the J gene lost 2 bases, with 10 bases spanning the gap.

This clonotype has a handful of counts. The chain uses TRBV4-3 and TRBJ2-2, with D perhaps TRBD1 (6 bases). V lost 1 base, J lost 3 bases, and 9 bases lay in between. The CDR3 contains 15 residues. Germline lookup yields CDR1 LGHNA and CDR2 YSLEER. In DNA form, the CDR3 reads TGCGCCAGCAGCCAAGTCAGGGGTTACACCGGGGAGCTGTTTTTT. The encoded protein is CASSQVRGYTGELFF.

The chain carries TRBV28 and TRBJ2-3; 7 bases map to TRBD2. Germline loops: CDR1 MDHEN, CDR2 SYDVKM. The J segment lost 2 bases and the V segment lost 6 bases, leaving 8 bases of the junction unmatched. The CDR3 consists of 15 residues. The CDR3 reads CASRKAGANTDTQYF. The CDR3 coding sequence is TGTGCCAGCAGAAAGGCGGGAGCGAACACAGATACGCAGTATTTT.

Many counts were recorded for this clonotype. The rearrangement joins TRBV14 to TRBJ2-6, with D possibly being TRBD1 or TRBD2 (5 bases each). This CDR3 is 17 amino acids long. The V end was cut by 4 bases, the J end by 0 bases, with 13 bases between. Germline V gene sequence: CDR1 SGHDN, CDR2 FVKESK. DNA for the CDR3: TGTGCCAGCAGCCGGTATGAGGGGCCCTCTGGGGCCAACGTCCTGACTTTC. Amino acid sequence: CASSRYEGPSGANVLTF.